These 31 T cell receptor beta chains came from one sample sequenced in a study of cytomegalovirus exposure and HLA in healthy donors. The PCR ran on 60 Vbeta and 13 Jbeta primers. Using immunoSEQ multiplex PCR, the repertoire was profiled, and TCRdb retains in-frame clones only, with some absent. This repertoire comprises tens of thousands of clones; its ten largest clones make up under 1.4%. The material sequenced was PBMCs. These receptors all stem from a woman in her forties in good health and CMV-seronegative.

V is TRBV5-1 and J is TRBJ1-3; 8 nucleotides line up with TRBD1. This CDR3 region has 17 residues. Germline V gene sequence: CDR1 SGHRS, CDR2 YFSETQ. V trimming: 2 bases; J trimming: 4 bases; junction bases outside the gene matches: 11. CDR3: CASSLPSMTGAGNTIYF. CDR3 nucleotides: TGCGCCAGCAGCTTACCCTCGATGACAGGGGCCGGAAACACCATATATTTT. The whole variable domain, filled in from reference TRBV5-1 and TRBJ1-3, reads KAGVTQTPRYLIKTRGQQVTLSCSPISGHRSVSWYQQTPGQGLQFLFEYFSETQRNKGNFPGRFSGRQFSNSRSEMNVSTLELGDSALYLCASSLPSMTGAGNTIYFGEGSWLTVV.

The V call is TRBV27, the J call TRBJ1-5; D remains ambiguous. Germline CDR1 reads MNHEY; CDR2 reads SMNVEV (reference sequence). Trimming took 5 bases from V and 0 from J, leaving 8 bases between them. CDR3 length: 14 amino acids. This chain's CDR3 is CASSIDNSNQPQHF. The CDR3 nucleotides are TGTGCCAGCAGTATAGACAATAGCAATCAGCCCCAGCATTTT.

CDR3 amino acids: CASSRGANNRGEQFF. CDR3 nucleotides: TGTGCCAGCTCACGTGGAGCAAATAATCGTGGTGAGCAGTTCTTC. The chain carries TRBV18 and TRBJ2-1; D is unresolved. The CDR3 loop spans 15 amino acids. Trimming removed 4 bases at V and 9 bases at J, with 19 bases between. CDR1 and CDR2 from the germline V gene are KGHSH and LQKENI. Based on the CDR3 plus reference TRBV18 and TRBJ2-1, the full variable domain is NAGVMQNPRHLVRRRGQEARLRCSPMKGHSHVYWYRQLPEEGLKFMVYLQKENIIDESGMPKERFSAEFPKEGPSILRIQQVVRGDSAAYFCASSRGANNRGEQFFGPGTRLTVL.

Here the CDR3 reads CASSIVQGRSTDTQYF. CDR3 in DNA: TGTGCCAGTAGTATAGTACAGGGACGAAGCACAGATACGCAGTATTTT. This chain connects TRBV19 to TRBJ2-3; D is possibly TRBD1 (6 bases). Trimming pared 1 base from V and 0 bases from J, leaving 11 bases between. The CDR3 has 16 residues. CDR1 and CDR2 (germline): LNHDA, SQIVND (reference sequence).

The chain is built from TRBV5-1 and TRBJ2-3, with 12 bases fitting TRBD2. V trimming: 3 bases; J trimming: 5 bases; junction bases outside the gene matches: 7. CDR1 SGHRS and CDR2 YFSETQ come from the germline V gene. The CDR3 is 16 amino acids. CDR3 sequence: CASSSLAGGGQDTQYF. The CDR3 DNA is TGCGCCAGCAGCTCCCTAGCGGGAGGGGGGCAAGATACGCAGTATTTT.

This chain uses TRBV5-1 with TRBJ2-7, with D perhaps TRBD1 (6 bases). The CDR3 is 14 residues long. Germline V gives CDR1 SGHRS, CDR2 YFSETQ. Trimming removed 0 bases from V and 4 bases from J, with 11 bases in between. CDR3 in DNA: TGCGCCAGCAGCTTGGGGAAAGGGGGATACGAGCAGTACTTC. Translation: CASSLGKGGYEQYF.

The V gene is TRBV7-9, the J gene TRBJ1-2; 7 nucleotides align to TRBD1. V was pared by 5 bases and J by 4 bases, with 4 bases of the junction left unmatched. The CDR3 is made up of 13 amino acids. Per germline, CDR1 SEHNR and CDR2 FQNEAQ (reference sequence). CDR3 nucleotide sequence: TGTGCCAGCAGCCCAGGGGGAACCTATGGCTACACCTTC. Translation: CASSPGGTYGYTF.

J is TRBJ1-4 and V is TRBV5-4; maybe TRBD1 (5 bases). This CDR3 is 15 amino acids long. V was clipped by 4 bases and J by 7 bases, with 17 bases between them. In germline, CDR1 is SGHNT, CDR2 YYREEE (reference sequence). The CDR3 protein is CASSRGARESEKLFF. CDR3 coding DNA: TGTGCCAGCAGCCGAGGTGCCAGGGAATCTGAAAAACTGTTTTTT.

The chain employs TRBV30 and TRBJ2-7, with TRBD2 matching 9 bases. There are 15 residues in the CDR3. The V segment lost 4 bases and the J segment 8 bases; nucleotides outside the gene matches: 15. CDR1 and CDR2 (germline): GTSNPN, SVGIG (reference sequence). CDR3 loop: CAWTNLGLAGPKQYF. CDR3 in DNA: TGTGCCTGGACAAACTTGGGGCTAGCGGGACCCAAGCAGTACTTC.

The chain joins TRBV28 to TRBJ1-1; no reliable D call. This CDR3 is 15 amino acids long. Between the trimmed V and J ends, which lost 7 bases and 0 bases, there was a span of 15 bases. CDR1 and CDR2 (germline): MDHEN, SYDVKM. The DNA for the CDR3 is TGTGCCAGCACGTTATCTGGAGCGGTGAACACTGAAGCTTTCTTT. Amino acids: CASTLSGAVNTEAFF.

The genes are TRBV9 and TRBJ2-5, with 12 bases that match TRBD2. This CDR3 contains 16 residues. Trimming removed 5 bases from V and 2 bases from J; junction bases left unmatched: 7. Germline-derived CDR1 and CDR2 are SGDLS and YYNGEE. The CDR3 DNA is TGTGCCAGCAGTCGTGGACTAGCGGGGAATCAAGAGACCCAGTACTTC. It yields the protein CASSRGLAGNQETQYF.

V is TRBV4-2 and J is TRBJ2-7, with 7 nucleotides matching TRBD2. The CDR3 runs to 17 residues. Germline trimming cut 0 bases from V and 3 bases from J; bases unmatched to any gene: 11. Germline assignment: CDR1 LGHNA and CDR2 YNFKEQ. CDR3 protein: CASSQDLPGGGFYEQYF. CDR3 bases: TGTGCCAGCAGCCAAGACCTCCCTGGGGGGGGTTTCTACGAGCAGTACTTC.

The chain has TRBV18 and TRBJ1-2; 7 nucleotides agree with TRBD1. Germline V gene sequence: CDR1 KGHSH, CDR2 LQKENI. The CDR3 has 16 residues. V dropped 3 bases and J dropped 6; count of bases not matched to a gene: 13. The CDR3 loop reads CASSPSGLQGDDGYTF. In DNA, the CDR3 is TGTGCCAGCTCACCCTCGGGACTGCAGGGGGATGATGGCTACACCTTC.

The genes are TRBV18 and TRBJ1-5; unclear D gene. CDR1 and CDR2 (germline): KGHSH, LQKENI. The V end lost 3 bases, the J end lost 8 bases, and 8 bases lay between the germline ends. This CDR3 contains 12 residues. In DNA, the CDR3 is TGTGCCAGCTCACCTTGGAGAGAGCCCCAGCATTTT. Translation gives CASSPWREPQHF.

This rearrangement joins TRBV6-1 to TRBJ2-7, with 10 bases lining up with TRBD1. V gave up 4 bases and J gave up 2 bases; unmatched junction bases: 5. The CDR3 consists of 15 residues. The V gene's germline CDR1 is MNHNS and CDR2 SASEGT. DNA for the CDR3: TGTGCCAGCAGTGCCCGACAGGGGGCCGCCTACGAGCAGTACTTC. It translates to CASSARQGAAYEQYF.

V and J are TRBV2 and TRBJ1-3; D possibly corresponds to TRBD1 (5 bases). The CDR3 is made up of 17 amino acids. V lost 2 bases and J 0 bases, leaving 14 bases between the germline ends. Germline V lookup: CDR1 SNHLY, CDR2 FYNNEI. CDR3 in amino acids: CASSEWLQGYSGNTIYF. The DNA for the CDR3 is TGTGCCAGCAGTGAATGGTTGCAGGGATACTCTGGAAACACCATATATTTT.

V usage is TRBV4-1 and J usage is TRBJ2-2, with D unclear. This CDR3 comprises 14 residues. CDR1 is MGHRA, CDR2 YSYEKL, per germline. Trimming left V 2 bases short and J 5 bases short, with 9 bases between. The chain's CDR3 is CASSQHSDTGELFF. CDR3 nucleotide sequence: TGCGCCAGCAGCCAACACTCCGATACCGGGGAGCTGTTTTTT.

The chain links TRBV9 to TRBJ2-7; TRBD2 is a possible D gene (6 bases). The V end lost 5 bases, the J end lost 2 bases, and 14 bases lay between the germline ends. This CDR3 spans 14 amino acids. The germline V gene has CDR1 SGDLS and CDR2 YYNGEE. CDR3 nucleotide sequence: TGTGCCAGCAGTATAGATAGCGGCGCCTACGAGCAGTACTTC. This encodes CASSIDSGAYEQYF.

This chain uses TRBV2 with TRBJ1-1; 7 bases line up with TRBD1. The J segment lost 3 bases and the V segment lost 5 bases, leaving 6 bases of the junction unmatched. Germline-derived CDR1 and CDR2 are SNHLY and FYNNEI. The CDR3 is 14 residues long. CDR3 sequence (DNA): TGTGCCAGCAGTTGGAACAGGGGTGACACTGAAGCTTTCTTT. This sequence encodes CASSWNRGDTEAFF.

This chain joins TRBV4-3 and TRBJ2-1, with TRBD2 matching 10 bases. Germline lookup yields CDR1 LGHNA and CDR2 YSLEER. This CDR3 region has 15 residues. V shed 4 bases, J shed 2 bases, and the junction held 2 bases outside the gene matches. CDR3 DNA: TGCGCCAGCAGCCCACTAGCGGGGACCTACAATGAGCAGTTCTTC. Translation gives CASSPLAGTYNEQFF.

The chain combines TRBV29-1 with TRBJ2-3, with D perhaps matching TRBD2 (6 bases). V lost 0 bases and J lost 0, with 13 bases in between. The CDR3 extends over 16 amino acids. CDR1 SQVTM and CDR2 ANQGSEA come from the germline V gene. CDR3 region: CSVEDPQRASTDTQYF. In DNA form, the CDR3 reads TGCAGCGTTGAAGATCCCCAGCGGGCTAGCACAGATACGCAGTATTTT.

The chain links TRBV28 to TRBJ1-2; 7 bases agree with TRBD1. Unmatched junction bases numbered 9, after V lost 6 bases and J lost 5 bases. Germline V lookup: CDR1 MDHEN, CDR2 SYDVKM. The CDR3 extends over 14 amino acids. In DNA, the CDR3 is TGTGCCAGCAGAGGGGGTACAGGGGTATATGGCTACACCTTC. Translation: CASRGGTGVYGYTF.

The chain links TRBV7-9 to TRBJ1-1, with D perhaps TRBD1 (6 bases). CDR1 and CDR2 from the germline V gene are SEHNR and FQNEAQ (reference sequence). The CDR3 extends over 12 amino acids. Between the trimmed V and J ends, which lost 6 bases and 7 bases, there was a span of 12 bases. The CDR3: CASRGGDGEAFF. The CDR3 bases are TGTGCCAGCAGAGGGGGGGACGGTGAAGCTTTCTTT.

The rearrangement uses TRBV28 and TRBJ1-5, with D possibly being TRBD1 (6 bases). CDR1 MDHEN and CDR2 SYDVKM come from the germline V gene. The CDR3 runs to 15 residues. Trimming left V 6 bases short and J 9 bases short, with 21 bases between. The CDR3 spells CASSNGQWGNRPQHF. The CDR3 DNA is TGTGCCAGCAGCAACGGACAGTGGGGTAACCGGCCCCAGCATTTT.

The V gene is TRBV21-1, the J gene TRBJ2-3; TRBD1 is the table's D call, not checked against the DNA. TRBV21-1 is a recognized pseudogene. This CDR3 is built from 14 residues. CDR3 bases: TGTGCCAGCAATCCCGGGACAAACACAGATACGCAGTATTTT. It translates to CASNPGTNTDTQYF.

The chain couples TRBV28 to TRBJ2-7, with 7 positions matching TRBD1. CDR3 length: 14 amino acids. The V gene end was trimmed by 6 bases and the J gene end by 0 bases; junction bases not matched to a gene: 5. Germline V gene data show CDR1 as MDHEN and CDR2 as SYDVKM. CDR3 amino acids: CASSLDRDSYEQYF. The CDR3 bases are TGTGCCAGCAGCCTAGACAGGGACTCCTACGAGCAGTACTTC.

The chain joins TRBV9 to TRBJ2-1, with TRBD1 matching over 11 bases. Germline lookup yields CDR1 SGDLS and CDR2 YYNGEE. This CDR3 is built from 14 residues. The V gene end was trimmed by 3 bases and the J gene end by 6 bases; junction bases not matched to a gene: 2. The CDR3 sequence is CASSDGTGGNEQFF. Written as DNA, the CDR3 is TGTGCCAGCAGCGACGGGACAGGGGGCAATGAGCAGTTCTTC.

The V and J genes are TRBV19 and TRBJ2-4; 11 bases map to TRBD2. The V segment lost 4 bases and the J segment 7 bases; nucleotides outside the gene matches: 12. The CDR3 is 17 amino acids. CDR1 is LNHDA, CDR2 SQIVND, per germline (reference sequence). CDR3 nucleotides: TGTGCCAGTAGTACAGAATTAGCGGGAGGGCTGAAGAACATTCAGTACTTC. The encoded protein is CASSTELAGGLKNIQYF.

The CDR3 is CASSVGTGGGFTWLYF. CDR3 bases: TGTGCCAGCAGCGTAGGTACAGGCGGGGGTTTTACCTGGCTGTACTTC. The chain employs TRBV9 and TRBJ2-7; 7 nucleotides agree with TRBD2. The germline CDR1 and CDR2 sequences are SGDLS and YYNGEE. The CDR3 extends over 16 amino acids. The V gene end was trimmed by 0 bases and the J gene end by 12 bases; junction bases not matched to a gene: 18.

This rearrangement joins TRBV19 to TRBJ2-2; D gene unclear. This CDR3 has 12 residues. The V gene lost 4 bases and the J gene lost 6 bases, with 6 bases spanning the gap. Germline lookup yields CDR1 LNHDA and CDR2 SQIVND (reference sequence). CDR3 bases: TGTGCCAGTAGTAACTCGGCCGGGGAGCTGTTTTTT. It codes for CASSNSAGELFF.

The rearrangement uses TRBV10-3 and TRBJ1-5, with TRBD1 matching over 8 bases. Germline V gene sequence: CDR1 ENHRY, CDR2 SYGVKD. Losses at the gene ends were 6 bases for V and 2 bases for J; bases not matched to a gene: 6. CDR3 size: 15 residues. DNA for the CDR3: TGTGCCATCAGCCCGACAGGGGAAGGCAATCAGCCCCAGCATTTT. Its translation: CAISPTGEGNQPQHF.